The present TCR beta chain was sequenced within a study of identical twins. One entry per CDR3 protein results from TCRdb running MiXCR on the 5' RACE reads. The table shows about 690,000 distinct CDR3 sequences, with 21% occurring only once. CDR1 is SSHAT and CDR2 is FNYEAQ in the germline V gene (reference sequence). The germline V and J ends were trimmed by 4 bases and 9 bases, with 16 bases remaining between them. The CDR3 has 14 residues. This clonotype has just a few counts. These data are also associated with another study on T cells expressing NK-cell markers.

The TCR was taken from a woman between 18 and 29 years old in good health. The chain couples TRBV7-7 to TRBJ2-1; D may correspond to TRBD1 or TRBD2 (6 bases each). Sequencing was carried out using PBMCs. The CDR3 DNA is TGTGCCAGCAGCTCAGGGGCTTACGGGGGTGAGCAGTTCTTC. This codes for CASSSGAYGGEQFF. Full variable domain (rest looked up from reference TRBV7-7 and TRBJ2-1): GAGVSQSPRYKVTKRGQDVTLRCDPISSHATLYWYQQALGQGPEFLTYFNYEAQPDKSGLPSDRFSAERPEGSISTLTIQRTEQRDSAMYRCASSSGAYGGEQFFGPGTRLTVL.